This T cell receptor (beta chain) emerged from a study of cytomegalovirus exposure and HLA in healthy donors (dated by TCRdb to about 2017). For the study in its entirety: In an earlier analysis of 587 of the donors, 276 Gb of sequence data and 117 million unique TCR beta sequences from 150 million to 200 million T cells were reported. The study was designed to test whether signatures of past pathogen exposure could be identified by cataloging public T cell receptors. In a later analysis, previously published TCR beta repertoires from roughly 710 donors were re-analyzed and high-resolution HLA genotyping was added so that TCR occurrence patterns could be studied. Typing coverage differed by locus: A, B, C, DRB1 and DQB1 were typed in roughly 629-630 donors, DQA1 in 522, DPA1 in approximately 600, and DPB1 in just under 480. An early release covering roughly 600 HLA-typed donors comprised about 300 gigabases of sequencing data and around 80 million unique TCR sequences. The study combined high-throughput TCR immunosequencing, statistical association of individual TCRs with disease status, and machine learning to predict cytomegalovirus infection status. In a later genetic analysis, genome-wide SNP genotypes for 398 of the 666 donors were used, and that subset was treated as a discovery cohort. Besides the first cohort of 550 to 750 subjects, a separate validation cohort made up of about 120 different subjects was used. Among approximately 370 genotyped donors of the cohort, an average of around 250,000 unique TCR beta nucleotide sequences was sequenced per donor, of which approximately 19% were non-productive. Of the 398 genotyped donors, over 70% fell in the genetic ancestry cluster associated with self-reported Caucasian donors. Several DR-DQ haplotypes were treated as single units for association and clustering because of strong linkage in the cohort. All discovery cohort repertoires had been generated on a single sequencing platform. Donor age, sex, ethnicity and CMV serostatus were compiled alongside the repertoire data. Using immunosequencing, the study profiled T cell repertoires from 666 subjects and related those repertoires to cytomegalovirus serostatus. An earlier analysis of about 620 of the donors applied high-throughput TCR beta sequencing to assess whether each TCR beta V gene segment acted as functional or pseudogenic. HLA typing covered class I and class II loci at four-digit resolution. In the later analysis, no new phenotypic data were used to find candidate immune exposures; instead, reliance was placed on TCR beta sequences and their occurrence across donors.

The cohort comprised hundreds of healthy bone marrow donors. At the time of sampling, every cohort member was nominally healthy, though immune exposures that went unrecorded were likely present. The donor tested CMV seronegative and was one of the 352 seronegative cohort members. Each donor provided a peripheral blood sample, and peripheral blood mononuclear cells were used for TCR beta sequencing. The Qiagen DNeasy Blood Extraction Kit was used to extract genomic DNA from the blood cell samples. Findings and caveats that apply to the study as a whole: CMV serostatus was the only immune exposure information available for the cohort. In a later analysis, the rate of TCR association differed among HLA loci, with DRB1 alleles having the most associated TCRs and HLA-C alleles having the fewest. A further reported finding was that TCR beta sequences accurately predicted the HLA-A and HLA-B alleles for most subjects in the first cohort. At a false discovery rate of 0.05, a later analysis linked about 16,000 TCR beta sequences to specific HLA alleles. V-gene and J-gene trimming of TCR beta chains was associated with a missense DCLRE1C variant in a later genetic analysis, and the association was replicated in an independent cohort. While some public TCRs were present in many individuals, most TCR sequences turned up only very rarely across donors. According to a later analysis, parvovirus B19, influenza, CMV and Epstein-Barr virus appeared linked to several top co-occurrence clusters. Correlated functional status among segregating V segments might reflect linkage disequilibrium, but an unknown experimental factor could not be ruled out. Sequencing depth was assumed to be roughly uniform across donors in the presence/absence analyses, though that assumption may not hold. The authors suggested that the approach could potentially be generalized to other disease states and immunological phenotypes. In this cohort, only TCR beta chains were sequenced, and detectable features were limited by the absence of alpha or paired-chain data. According to a later analysis, most CMV-associated TCR beta chains appeared to be HLA-restricted, and the HLA associations seemed to be driven largely by CMV exposure. A few of the identified cytomegalovirus-associated TCR beta chains were confirmed in vitro to be specific for cytomegalovirus antigens. The earlier analysis of approximately 560 of the donors excluded about 16 rarely observed V segments, including chromosome 9 orphons, because counts were too low. In a later analysis, HLA-associated TCR beta chains were found to be more clonally expanded and to have lower generation probabilities than equally common non-associated chains. Because some donors lacked HLA typing at each locus, the association tests relied only on the typed subset. A group of highly shared sequence variants was considered likely to be a technical artifact of the sequencing pipeline. In an earlier analysis of more than 450 of the donors, most TCR beta V segments were observed in productive rearrangements about 90% or about 30% of the time, broadly matching IMGT annotations. In a later genetic analysis, fewer N-insertions in productive TCRs were reported among donors in an Asian-associated ancestry cluster than the approximately 710-donor mean. Cytomegalovirus status was reported to be diagnosed by the classifier with high specificity and sensitivity in both the original and validation cohorts. Because the 87-base-pair reads could not distinguish some IMGT-functional V segments, including TRBV6-2 and TRBV6-3, those segments were excluded. Assigning TCR associations to individual alleles was difficult when HLA alleles, especially DR and DQ, strongly co-occurred. A total of some 180 TCR beta chains were listed by the study as associated with cytomegalovirus.

V gives up 6 bases and J gives up 4 bases, and the segment between their germline ends measures 17 bases. The CDR3 spans 14 residues, from the cysteine through the phenylalanine. CDR3 DNA is the only sequence kept; it has 42 bases, read in frame from the first base. CDR1 SQVTM and CDR2 ANQGSEA are derived from the germline V gene. Regarding this clone: This clone's antigen is unknown. No base quality information exists; no much larger clone differs at one position.

Library prep was done by the immunoSEQ multiplex PCR assay. For the multiplex PCR, a mixture combining 60 forward primers for TCR Vbeta segments and 13 reverse primers for TCR Jbeta segments was used. The CDR3 region of rearranged TCR beta genes was amplified from genomic DNA with a multiplex PCR assay. Amplified TCR beta libraries were sequenced as 87-base-pair reads on the Illumina HiSeq System. The study's own analysis went as follows. Across the roughly 600 repertoires, a later analysis counted tens of millions of unique TCR beta chains, roughly 11 million of which were shared by at least two donors. To remove PCR and sequencing errors, raw reads were error-corrected and collapsed into unique sequences using a nearest-neighbor algorithm that merged closely related sequences. To assign V, D and J gene segments, CDR3 sequences were aligned to IMGT reference sequences. For a sequence to be retained, at least a six-nucleotide match to both a V gene segment and a J gene segment was required. A rearrangement counted as productive if the CDR3 had no stop codons and remained in frame with V and J, and every other rearrangement counted as non-productive. CDR3 was defined according to IMGT convention as the region running from the second conserved V-encoded cysteine to the conserved J-encoded phenylalanine. Sequences without an unambiguous match to a single V gene segment were excluded from the earlier analysis of almost 600 of the donors. In an earlier analysis of a few hundred of the donors, V segments were called functional above 56.7% productive rearrangements and were called segregating when the between-donor standard deviation exceeded 5%. A statistical classification framework was built to diagnose cytomegalovirus status from the catalog of TCR beta chain sequences. In a later analysis, TCR nucleotide sequences were compared against IMGT/GENE-DB human TR gene sequences so that V and J genes could be assigned. A later analysis assigned CDR3 sequences and most-parsimonious VDJ recombination scenarios with the TCRdist pipeline. In a later analysis, every TCR beta chain was defined by the combination of its CDR3 amino acid sequence and its V-gene family, and reads without a unique V-gene family were dropped. As a way to deal with suspected cross-contamination and a sequencing artifact, a later analysis dropped roughly 620 nucleotide sequences that were highly shared and had low generation probability. In a later analysis, a clonal expansion index for each public chain was calculated from normalized within-repertoire ranks of inferred template counts. Generation probabilities in a later analysis came from a VDJ recombination model fitted to out-of-frame rearrangements, and those results were checked against IGoR. In a later analysis, hypergeometric tests were used to score TCR-TCR, TCR-HLA and TCR-CMV co-occurrence, with a repertoire-size bias correction applied to TCR pairs. False discovery rates were estimated in a later analysis by permuting HLA or CMV assignments 20 times. In a later analysis, co-occurring TCRs were grouped using DBSCAN, with TCRdist sequence similarity added in when clustering inside HLA-allele-positive subsets. For co-occurrence clustering, repertoires with fewer than 30,000 or more than 120,000 public chains were excluded, along with roughly five repertoires with anomalous nucleotide sharing. In TCRdb, the immuneACCESS table is reduced to in-frame sequences with V and J assigned. These tables do not hold every clone; where another copy was compared, an unresolved V gene accounts for under half, and the others remain unexplained. Clone size and the V and J calls come from that table; the DNA yielded D and trimming. Counted in this sample were 150,000 or so clones; roughly 72% of them appeared once. Roughly 2.2% of the sample is in the top ten clones.

This TCR was sampled from a man aged 25 to 40 in good health and CMV-seronegative. The chain is assembled from TRBV29-1 and TRBJ2-3; a weak D assignment points to TRBD1 (5 bases agree). The material sequenced was PBMCs. The CDR3 sequence is CSVLSTGAADTQYF. The DNA sequence is as follows: TGCAGCGTCTTATCCACAGGTGCCGCAGATACGCAGTATTTT.